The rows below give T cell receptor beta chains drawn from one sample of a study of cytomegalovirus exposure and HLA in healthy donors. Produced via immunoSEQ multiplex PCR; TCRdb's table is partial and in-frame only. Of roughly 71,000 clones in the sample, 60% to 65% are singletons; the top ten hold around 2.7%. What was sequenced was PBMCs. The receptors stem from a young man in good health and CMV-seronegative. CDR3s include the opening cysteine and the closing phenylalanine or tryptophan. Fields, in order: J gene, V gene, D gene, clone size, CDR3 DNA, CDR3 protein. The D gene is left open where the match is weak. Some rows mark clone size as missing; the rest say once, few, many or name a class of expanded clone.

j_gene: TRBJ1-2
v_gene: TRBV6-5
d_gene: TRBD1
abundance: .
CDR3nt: TGTGCCAGCAGAAAAGACAGGGCGGGCTACACCTTC
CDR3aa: CASRKDRAGYTF

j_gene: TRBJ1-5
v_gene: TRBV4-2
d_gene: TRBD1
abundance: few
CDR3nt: TGTGCCAGCAGCCAAGATCTGGACAGGGCGGGAGTAGGACCCCAGCATTTT
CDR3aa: CASSQDLDRAGVGPQHF

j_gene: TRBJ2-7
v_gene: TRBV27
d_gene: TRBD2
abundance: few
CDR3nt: TGTGCCAGCAGCCTTAGCGGGAGCTCCTACGAGCAGTACTTC
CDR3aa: CASSLSGSSYEQYF

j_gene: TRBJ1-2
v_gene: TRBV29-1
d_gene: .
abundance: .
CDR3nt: TGCAGCGTCCGGGGAGACTATGGCTACACCTTC
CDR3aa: CSVRGDYGYTF

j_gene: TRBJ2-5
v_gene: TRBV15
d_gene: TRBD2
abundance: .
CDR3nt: TGTGCCACCAGCAGAGATCTAGCGGGGGGCATAGAGACCCAGTACTTC
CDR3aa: CATSRDLAGGIETQYF

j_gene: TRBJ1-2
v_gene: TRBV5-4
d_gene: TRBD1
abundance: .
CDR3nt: TGTGCCAGCAGCTTAGGACAGGGCGATGGCTACACCTTC
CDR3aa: CASSLGQGDGYTF

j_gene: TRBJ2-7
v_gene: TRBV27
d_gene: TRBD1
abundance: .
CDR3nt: TGTGCCAGCAGTTCTAGTGGGACAGGGGCGCACGAGCAGTACTTC
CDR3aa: CASSSSGTGAHEQYF

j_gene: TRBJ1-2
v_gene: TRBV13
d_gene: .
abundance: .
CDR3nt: TGTGCCAGCAGACCGGTTGGGACACCCTATGGCTACACCTTC
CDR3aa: CASRPVGTPYGYTF

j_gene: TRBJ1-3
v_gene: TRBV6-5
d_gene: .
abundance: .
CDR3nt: TGTGCCAGCTCCGTTGGAAACACCATATATTTT
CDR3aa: CASSVGNTIYF

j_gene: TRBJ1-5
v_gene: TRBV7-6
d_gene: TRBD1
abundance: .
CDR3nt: TGTGCCAGCAGCCAGGGACAGGGCCGCAATCAGCCCCAGCATTTT
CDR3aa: CASSQGQGRNQPQHF

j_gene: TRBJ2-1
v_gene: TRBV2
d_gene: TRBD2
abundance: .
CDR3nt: TGTGCCAGCAAGTACATAGGCGGGGGGGCCATAGATGAGCAGTTCTTC
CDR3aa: CASKYIGGGAIDEQFF

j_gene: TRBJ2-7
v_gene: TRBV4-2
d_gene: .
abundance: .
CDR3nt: TGTGCCAGCAGCCAATTAAACAGGGAGAGCTCCTACGAGCAGTACTTC
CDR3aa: CASSQLNRESSYEQYF

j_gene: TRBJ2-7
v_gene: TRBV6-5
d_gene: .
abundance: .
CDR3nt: TGTGCCAGCAGTTACTCGAAGGCGGCAGGGTACGAGCAGTACTTC
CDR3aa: CASSYSKAAGYEQYF

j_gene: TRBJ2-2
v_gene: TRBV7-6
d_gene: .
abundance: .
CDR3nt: TGTGCCAGCAGCTTAGCGGCAGTATTTACCGGGGAGCTGTTTTTT
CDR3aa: CASSLAAVFTGELFF

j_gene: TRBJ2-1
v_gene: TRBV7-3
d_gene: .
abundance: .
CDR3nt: TGTGCCAGCAGCTTATTTCCGGGCTACAATGAGCAGTTCTTC
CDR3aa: CASSLFPGYNEQFF

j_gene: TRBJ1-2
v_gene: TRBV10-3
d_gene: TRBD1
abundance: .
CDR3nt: TGTGCCATCAGTGAGGGACAGGGGACACTTAACTATGGCTACACCTTC
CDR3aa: CAISEGQGTLNYGYTF

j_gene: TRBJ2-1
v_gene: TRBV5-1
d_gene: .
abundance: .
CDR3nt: TGCGCCAGCAGCACGGTACAGGGCTCCTACAATGAGCAGTTCTTC
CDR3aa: CASSTVQGSYNEQFF